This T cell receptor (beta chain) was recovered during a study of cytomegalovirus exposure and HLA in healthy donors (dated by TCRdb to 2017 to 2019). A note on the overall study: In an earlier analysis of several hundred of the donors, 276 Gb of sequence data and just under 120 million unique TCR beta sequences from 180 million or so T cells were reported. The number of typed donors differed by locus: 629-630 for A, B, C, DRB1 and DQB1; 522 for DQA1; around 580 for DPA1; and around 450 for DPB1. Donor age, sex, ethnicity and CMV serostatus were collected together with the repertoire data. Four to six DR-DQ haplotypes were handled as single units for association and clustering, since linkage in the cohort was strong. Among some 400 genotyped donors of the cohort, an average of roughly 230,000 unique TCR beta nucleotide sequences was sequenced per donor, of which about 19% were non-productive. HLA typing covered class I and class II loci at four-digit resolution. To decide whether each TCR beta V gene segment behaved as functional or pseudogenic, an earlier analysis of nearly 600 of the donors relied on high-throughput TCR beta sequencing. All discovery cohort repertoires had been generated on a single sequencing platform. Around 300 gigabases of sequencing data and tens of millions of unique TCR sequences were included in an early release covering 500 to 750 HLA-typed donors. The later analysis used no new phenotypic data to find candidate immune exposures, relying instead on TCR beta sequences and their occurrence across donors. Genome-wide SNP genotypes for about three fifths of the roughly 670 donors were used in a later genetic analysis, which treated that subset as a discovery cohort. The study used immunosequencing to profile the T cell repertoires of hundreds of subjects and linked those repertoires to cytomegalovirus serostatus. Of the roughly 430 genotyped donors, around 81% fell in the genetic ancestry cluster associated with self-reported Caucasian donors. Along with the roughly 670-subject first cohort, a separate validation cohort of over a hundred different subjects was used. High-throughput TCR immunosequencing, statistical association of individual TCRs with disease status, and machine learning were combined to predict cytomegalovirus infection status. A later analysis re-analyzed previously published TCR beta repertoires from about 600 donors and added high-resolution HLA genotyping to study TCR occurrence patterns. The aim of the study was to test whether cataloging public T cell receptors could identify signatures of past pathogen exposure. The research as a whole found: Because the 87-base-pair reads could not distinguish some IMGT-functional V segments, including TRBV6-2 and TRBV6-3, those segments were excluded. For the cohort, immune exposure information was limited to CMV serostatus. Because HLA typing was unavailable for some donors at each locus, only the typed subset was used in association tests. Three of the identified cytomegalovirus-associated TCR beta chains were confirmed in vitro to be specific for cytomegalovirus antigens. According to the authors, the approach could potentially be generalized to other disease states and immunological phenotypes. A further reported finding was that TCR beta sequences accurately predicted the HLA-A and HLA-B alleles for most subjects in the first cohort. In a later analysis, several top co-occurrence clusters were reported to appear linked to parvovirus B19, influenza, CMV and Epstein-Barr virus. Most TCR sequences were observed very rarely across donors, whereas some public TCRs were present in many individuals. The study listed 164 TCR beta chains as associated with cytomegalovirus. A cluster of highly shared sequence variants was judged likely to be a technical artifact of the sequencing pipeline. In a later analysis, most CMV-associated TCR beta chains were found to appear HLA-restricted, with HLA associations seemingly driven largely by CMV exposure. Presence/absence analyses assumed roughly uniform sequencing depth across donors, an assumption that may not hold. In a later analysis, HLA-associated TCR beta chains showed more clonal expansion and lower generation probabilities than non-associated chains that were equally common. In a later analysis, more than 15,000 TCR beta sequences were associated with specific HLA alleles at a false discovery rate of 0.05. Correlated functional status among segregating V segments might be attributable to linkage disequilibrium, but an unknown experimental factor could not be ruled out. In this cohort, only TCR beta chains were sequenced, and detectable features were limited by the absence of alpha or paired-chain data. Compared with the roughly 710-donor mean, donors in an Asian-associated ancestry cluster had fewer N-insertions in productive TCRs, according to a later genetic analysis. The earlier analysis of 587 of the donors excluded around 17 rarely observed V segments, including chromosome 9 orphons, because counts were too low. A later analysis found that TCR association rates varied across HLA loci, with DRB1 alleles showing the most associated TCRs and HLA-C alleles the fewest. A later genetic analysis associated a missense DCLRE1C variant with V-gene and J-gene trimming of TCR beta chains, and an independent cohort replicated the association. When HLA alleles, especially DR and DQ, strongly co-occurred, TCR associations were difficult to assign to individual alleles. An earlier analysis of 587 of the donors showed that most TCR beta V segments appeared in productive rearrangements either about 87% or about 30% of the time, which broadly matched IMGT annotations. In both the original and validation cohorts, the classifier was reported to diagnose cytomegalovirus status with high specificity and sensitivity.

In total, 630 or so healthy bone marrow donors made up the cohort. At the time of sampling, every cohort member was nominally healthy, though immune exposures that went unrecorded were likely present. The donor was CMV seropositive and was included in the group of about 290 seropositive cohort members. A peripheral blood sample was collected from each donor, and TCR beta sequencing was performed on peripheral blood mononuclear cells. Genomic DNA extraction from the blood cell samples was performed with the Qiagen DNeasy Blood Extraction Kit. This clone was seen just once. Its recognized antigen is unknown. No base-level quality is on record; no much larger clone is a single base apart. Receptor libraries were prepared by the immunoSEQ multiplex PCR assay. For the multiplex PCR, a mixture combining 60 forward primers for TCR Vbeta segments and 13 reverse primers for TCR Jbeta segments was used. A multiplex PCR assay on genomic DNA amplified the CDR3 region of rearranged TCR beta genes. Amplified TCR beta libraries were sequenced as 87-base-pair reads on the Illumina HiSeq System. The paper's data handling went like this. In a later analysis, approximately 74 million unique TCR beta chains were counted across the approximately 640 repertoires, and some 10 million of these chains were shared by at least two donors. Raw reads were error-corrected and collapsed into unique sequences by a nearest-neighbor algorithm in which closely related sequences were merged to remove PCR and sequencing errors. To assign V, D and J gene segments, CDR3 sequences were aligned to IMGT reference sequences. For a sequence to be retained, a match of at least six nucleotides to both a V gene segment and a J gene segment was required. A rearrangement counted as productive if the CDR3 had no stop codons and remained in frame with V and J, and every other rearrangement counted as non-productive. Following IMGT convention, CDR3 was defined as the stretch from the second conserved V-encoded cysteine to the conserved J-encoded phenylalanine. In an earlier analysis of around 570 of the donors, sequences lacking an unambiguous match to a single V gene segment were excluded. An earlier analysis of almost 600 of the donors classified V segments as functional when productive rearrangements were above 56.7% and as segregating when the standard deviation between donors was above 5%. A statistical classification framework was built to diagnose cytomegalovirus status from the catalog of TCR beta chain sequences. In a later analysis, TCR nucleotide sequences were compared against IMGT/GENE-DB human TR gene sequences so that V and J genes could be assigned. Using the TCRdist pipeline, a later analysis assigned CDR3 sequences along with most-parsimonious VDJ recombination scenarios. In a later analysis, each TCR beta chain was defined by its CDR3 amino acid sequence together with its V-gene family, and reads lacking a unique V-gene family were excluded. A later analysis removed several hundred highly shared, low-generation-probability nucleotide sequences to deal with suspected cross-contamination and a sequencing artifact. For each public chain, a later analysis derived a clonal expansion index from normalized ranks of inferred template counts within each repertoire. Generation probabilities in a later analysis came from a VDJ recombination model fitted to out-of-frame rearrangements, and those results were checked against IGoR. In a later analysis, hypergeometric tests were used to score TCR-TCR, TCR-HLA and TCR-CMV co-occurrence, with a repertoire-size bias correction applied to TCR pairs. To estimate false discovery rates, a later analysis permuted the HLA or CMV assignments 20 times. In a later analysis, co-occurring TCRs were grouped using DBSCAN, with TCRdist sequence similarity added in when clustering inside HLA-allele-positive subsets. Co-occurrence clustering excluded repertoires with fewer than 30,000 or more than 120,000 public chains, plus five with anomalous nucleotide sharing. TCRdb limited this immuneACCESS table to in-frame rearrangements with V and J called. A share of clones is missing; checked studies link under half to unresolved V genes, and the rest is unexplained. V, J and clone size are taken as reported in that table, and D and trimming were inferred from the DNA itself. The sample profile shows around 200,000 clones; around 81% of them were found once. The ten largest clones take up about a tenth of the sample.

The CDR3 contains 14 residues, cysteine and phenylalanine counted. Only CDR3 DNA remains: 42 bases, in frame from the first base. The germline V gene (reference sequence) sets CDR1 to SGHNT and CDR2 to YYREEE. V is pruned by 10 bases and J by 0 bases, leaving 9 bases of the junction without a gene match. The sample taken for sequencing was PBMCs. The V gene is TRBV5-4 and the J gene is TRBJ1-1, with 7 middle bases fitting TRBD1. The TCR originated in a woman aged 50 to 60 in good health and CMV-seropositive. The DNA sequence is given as TGTGCCGCTAGGACTACAGGGGTGAACACTGAAGCTTTCTTT. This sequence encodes CAARTTGVNTEAFF.